This T cell receptor beta chain was profiled in a study of CD4 T cells in relation to SARS-CoV-2 and coronaviruses. At the level of the study: Convalescent patients had median age roughly 38 years, range roughly 20 to 80.

Naive or memory CD4+ cells were cultured 1:1 with T cell-depleted PBMCs plus CEF. Sequenced by immunoSEQ multiplex PCR; TCRdb stores in-frame clones only, minus some. The table includes tens of thousands of clones, around four fifths detected once. The germline V and J ends were trimmed by 5 bases and 8 bases, with 21 bases remaining between them. The CDR3 runs 15 residues. The germline V gene encodes CDR1 MNHEY and CDR2 SVGAGI. This clone has only one observation. Antigen: not known. This clonotype originated in an adult with COVID-19. The sequenced material came from memory CD4+ T cells from PBMCs, cultured in vitro. The chain is built from TRBV6-5 and TRBJ1-2; D gene unclear. CDR3: CASSTRPRANGGYTF. For the CDR3, the DNA is TGTGCCAGCAGTACCCGACCCAGAGCTAACGGGGGCTACACCTTC.